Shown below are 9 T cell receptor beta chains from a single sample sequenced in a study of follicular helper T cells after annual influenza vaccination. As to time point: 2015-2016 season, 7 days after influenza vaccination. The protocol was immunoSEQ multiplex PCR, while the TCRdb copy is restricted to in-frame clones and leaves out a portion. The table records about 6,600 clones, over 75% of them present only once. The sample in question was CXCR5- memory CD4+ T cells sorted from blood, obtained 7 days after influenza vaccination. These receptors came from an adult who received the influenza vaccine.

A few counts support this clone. The CDR3 protein is CASRPTGSYEQYF. CDR3 DNA sequence: TGTGCCAGCAGGCCCACGGGGTCCTACGAGCAGTACTTC. The chain links TRBV6-6 to TRBJ2-7; tentatively, D is TRBD2 (5 bases). The CDR3 loop spans 13 amino acids. CDR1 is MNHNY and CDR2 is SVGAGI in the germline V gene (reference sequence). V lost 6 bases and J 1 base, leaving 10 bases between the germline ends.

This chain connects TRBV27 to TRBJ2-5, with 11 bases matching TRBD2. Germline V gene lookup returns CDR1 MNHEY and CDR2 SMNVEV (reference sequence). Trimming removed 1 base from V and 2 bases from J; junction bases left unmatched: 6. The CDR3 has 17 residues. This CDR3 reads CASSLLGLAGGQETQYF. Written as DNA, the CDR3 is TGTGCCAGCAGTTTATTAGGGCTAGCGGGGGGTCAAGAGACCCAGTACTTC.

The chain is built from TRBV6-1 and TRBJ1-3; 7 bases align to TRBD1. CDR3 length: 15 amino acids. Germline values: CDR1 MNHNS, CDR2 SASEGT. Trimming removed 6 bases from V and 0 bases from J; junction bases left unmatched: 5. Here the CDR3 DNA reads TGTGCCAGCAGGCACAGGGGATACTCTGGAAACACCATATATTTT. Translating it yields CASRHRGYSGNTIYF.

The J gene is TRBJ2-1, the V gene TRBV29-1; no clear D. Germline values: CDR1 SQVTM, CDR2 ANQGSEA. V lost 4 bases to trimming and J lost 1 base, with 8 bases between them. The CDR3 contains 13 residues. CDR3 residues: CSVVRISYNEQFF. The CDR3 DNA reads TGCAGCGTTGTACGGATATCCTACAATGAGCAGTTCTTC.

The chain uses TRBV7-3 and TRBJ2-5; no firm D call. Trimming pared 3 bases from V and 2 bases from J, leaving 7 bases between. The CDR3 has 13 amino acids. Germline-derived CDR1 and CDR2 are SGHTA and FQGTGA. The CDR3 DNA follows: TGTGCCAGCAGCTTTAGCAGGCAAGAGACCCAGTACTTC. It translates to CASSFSRQETQYF.

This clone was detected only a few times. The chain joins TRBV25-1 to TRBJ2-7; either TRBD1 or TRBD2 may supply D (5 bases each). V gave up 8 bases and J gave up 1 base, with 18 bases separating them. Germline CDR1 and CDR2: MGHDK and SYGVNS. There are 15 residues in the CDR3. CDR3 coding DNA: TGTGCCAGCTCCCGGGTGGGGGTAGGTTCCTACGAGCAGTACTTC. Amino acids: CASSRVGVGSYEQYF.

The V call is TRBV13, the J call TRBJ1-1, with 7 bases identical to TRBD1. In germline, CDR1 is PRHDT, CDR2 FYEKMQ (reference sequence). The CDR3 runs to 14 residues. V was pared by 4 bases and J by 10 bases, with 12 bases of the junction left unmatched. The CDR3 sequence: CASSSTGSSYLAFF. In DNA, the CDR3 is TGTGCCAGCAGCTCGACAGGGAGTTCGTATTTAGCTTTCTTT.

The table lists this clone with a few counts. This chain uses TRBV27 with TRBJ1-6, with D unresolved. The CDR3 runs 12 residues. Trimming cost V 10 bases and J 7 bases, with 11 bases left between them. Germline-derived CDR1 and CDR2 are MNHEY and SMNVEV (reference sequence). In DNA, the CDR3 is TGTGCCACCCCCCATTGGAATTCACCCCTCCACTTT. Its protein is CATPHWNSPLHF.

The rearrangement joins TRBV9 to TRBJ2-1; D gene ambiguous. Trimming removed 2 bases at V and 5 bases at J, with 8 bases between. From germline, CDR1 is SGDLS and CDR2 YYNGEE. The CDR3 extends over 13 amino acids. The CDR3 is CASSVYGDNEQFF. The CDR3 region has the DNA TGTGCCAGCAGCGTGTACGGAGACAATGAGCAGTTCTTC.